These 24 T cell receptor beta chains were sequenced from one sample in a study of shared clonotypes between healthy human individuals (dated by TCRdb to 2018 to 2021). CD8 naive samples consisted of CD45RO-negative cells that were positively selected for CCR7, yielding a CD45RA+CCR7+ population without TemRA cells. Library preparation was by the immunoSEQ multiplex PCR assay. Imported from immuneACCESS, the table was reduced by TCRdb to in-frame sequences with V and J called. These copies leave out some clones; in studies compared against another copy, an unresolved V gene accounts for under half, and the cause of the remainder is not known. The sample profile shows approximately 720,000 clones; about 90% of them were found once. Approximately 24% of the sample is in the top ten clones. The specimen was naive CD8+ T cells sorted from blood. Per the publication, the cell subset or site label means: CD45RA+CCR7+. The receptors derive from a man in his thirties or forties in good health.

Written as DNA, the CDR3 is TGTGCCAGCAGTCAAACACTCAGGGGTGATACGCAGTATTTT. Translation gives CASSQTLRGDTQYF. The V call is TRBV6-6, the J call TRBJ2-3; possibly TRBD1 for D (6 bases). The CDR3 has 14 amino acids. In germline, CDR1 is MNHNY, CDR2 SVGAGI (reference sequence). V was shortened by 5 bases and J by 6 bases, with 15 bases between the two germline ends.

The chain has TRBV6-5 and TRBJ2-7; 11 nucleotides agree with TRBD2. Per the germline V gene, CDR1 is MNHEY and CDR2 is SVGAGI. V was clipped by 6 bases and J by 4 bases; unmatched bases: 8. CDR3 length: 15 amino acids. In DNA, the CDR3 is TGTGCCAGCAGGTCCGGGACTAGCGGCTATTACGAGCAGTACTTC. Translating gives CASRSGTSGYYEQYF.

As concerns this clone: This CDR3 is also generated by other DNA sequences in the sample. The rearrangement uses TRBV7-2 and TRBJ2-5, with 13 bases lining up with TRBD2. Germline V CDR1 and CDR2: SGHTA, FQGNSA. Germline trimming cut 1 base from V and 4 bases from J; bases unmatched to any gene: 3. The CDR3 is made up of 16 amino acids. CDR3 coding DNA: TGTGCCAGCAGCTTAGGACTAGCGGGAGGCGGAGAGACCCAGTACTTC. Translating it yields CASSLGLAGGGETQYF.

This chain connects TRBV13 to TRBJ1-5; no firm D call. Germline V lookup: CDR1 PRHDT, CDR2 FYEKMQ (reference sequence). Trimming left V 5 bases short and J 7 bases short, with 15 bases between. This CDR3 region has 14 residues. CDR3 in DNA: TGTGCCAGCAGCCCGGGCCCAATGGGGCAGCCCCAGCATTTT. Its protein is CASSPGPMGQPQHF.

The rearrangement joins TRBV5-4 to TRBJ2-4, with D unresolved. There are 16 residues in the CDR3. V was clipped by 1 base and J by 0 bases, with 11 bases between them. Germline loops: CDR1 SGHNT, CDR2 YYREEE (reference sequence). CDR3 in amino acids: CASSLSTVLAKNIQYF. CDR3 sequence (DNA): TGTGCCAGCAGCTTGTCTACCGTCCTAGCCAAAAACATTCAGTACTTC. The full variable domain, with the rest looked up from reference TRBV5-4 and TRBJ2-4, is ETGVTQSPTHLIKTRGQQVTLRCSSQSGHNTVSWYQQALGQGPQFIFQYYREEENGRGNFPPRFSGLQFPNYSSELNVNALELDDSALYLCASSLSTVLAKNIQYFGAGTRLSVL.

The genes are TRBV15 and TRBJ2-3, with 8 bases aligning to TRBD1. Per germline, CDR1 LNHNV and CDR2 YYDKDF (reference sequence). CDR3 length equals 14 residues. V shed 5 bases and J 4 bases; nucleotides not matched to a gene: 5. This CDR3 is CATSLTGAADTQYF. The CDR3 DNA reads TGTGCCACCAGCTTGACAGGGGCCGCAGATACGCAGTATTTT.

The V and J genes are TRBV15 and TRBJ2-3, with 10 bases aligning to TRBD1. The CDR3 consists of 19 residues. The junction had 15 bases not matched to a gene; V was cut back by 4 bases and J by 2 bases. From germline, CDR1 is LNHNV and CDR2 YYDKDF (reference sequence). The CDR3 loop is CATSTRDRGLPRHTDTQYF. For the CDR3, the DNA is TGTGCCACCAGCACCCGGGACAGGGGCCTCCCTCGACACACAGATACGCAGTATTTT.

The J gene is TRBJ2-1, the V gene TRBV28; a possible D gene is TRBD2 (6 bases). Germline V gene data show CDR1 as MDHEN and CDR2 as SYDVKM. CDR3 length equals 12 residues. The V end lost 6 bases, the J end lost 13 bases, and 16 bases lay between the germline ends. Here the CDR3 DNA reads TGTGCCAGCAGCCACACCGGGACTCCCCAGTTCTTC. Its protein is CASSHTGTPQFF.

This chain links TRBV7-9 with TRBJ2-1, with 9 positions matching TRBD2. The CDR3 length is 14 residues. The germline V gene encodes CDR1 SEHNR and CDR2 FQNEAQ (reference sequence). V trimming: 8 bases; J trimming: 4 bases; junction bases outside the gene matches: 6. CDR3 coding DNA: TGTGCCAGCCGAGTAGCGGGAGAATACAATGAGCAGTTCTTC. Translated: CASRVAGEYNEQFF.

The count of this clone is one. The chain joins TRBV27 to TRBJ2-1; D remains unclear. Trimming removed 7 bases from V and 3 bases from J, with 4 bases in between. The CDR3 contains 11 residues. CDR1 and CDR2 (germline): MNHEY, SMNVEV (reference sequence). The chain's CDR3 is CASKNYNEQFF. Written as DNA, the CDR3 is TGTGCCAGCAAAAACTACAATGAGCAGTTCTTC.

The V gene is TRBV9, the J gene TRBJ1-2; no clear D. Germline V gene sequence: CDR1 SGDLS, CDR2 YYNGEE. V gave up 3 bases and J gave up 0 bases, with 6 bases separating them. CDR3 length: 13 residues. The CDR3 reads CASSEASNYGYTF. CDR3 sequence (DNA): TGTGCCAGCAGCGAGGCATCTAACTATGGCTACACCTTC.

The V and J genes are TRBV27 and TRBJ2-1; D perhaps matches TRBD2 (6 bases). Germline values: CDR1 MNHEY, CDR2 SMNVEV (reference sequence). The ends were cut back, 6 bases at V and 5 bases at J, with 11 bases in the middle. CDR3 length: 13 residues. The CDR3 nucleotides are TGTGCCAGCAGCTCCTGGAGGGACAATGAGCAGTTCTTC. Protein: CASSSWRDNEQFF.

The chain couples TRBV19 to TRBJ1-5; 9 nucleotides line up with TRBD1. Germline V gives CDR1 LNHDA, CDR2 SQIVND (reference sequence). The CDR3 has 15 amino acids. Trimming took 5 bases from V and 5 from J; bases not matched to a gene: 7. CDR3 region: CASSLPGQGYQPQHF. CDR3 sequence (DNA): TGTGCCAGTAGTCTTCCGGGACAGGGCTATCAGCCCCAGCATTTT.

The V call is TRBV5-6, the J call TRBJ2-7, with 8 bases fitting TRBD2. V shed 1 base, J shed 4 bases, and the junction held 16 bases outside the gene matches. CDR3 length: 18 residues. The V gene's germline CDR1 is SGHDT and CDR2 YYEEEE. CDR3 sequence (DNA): TGTGCCAGCAGCTTGCAGATCCCGGTTTCCAGCGGGAGTTACGAGCAGTACTTC. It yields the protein CASSLQIPVSSGSYEQYF. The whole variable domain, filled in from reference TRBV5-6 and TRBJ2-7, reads DAGVTQSPTHLIKTRGQQVTLRCSPKSGHDTVSWYQQALGQGPQFIFQYYEEEERQRGNFPDRFSGHQFPNYSSELNVNALLLGDSALYLCASSLQIPVSSGSYEQYFGPGTRLTVT.

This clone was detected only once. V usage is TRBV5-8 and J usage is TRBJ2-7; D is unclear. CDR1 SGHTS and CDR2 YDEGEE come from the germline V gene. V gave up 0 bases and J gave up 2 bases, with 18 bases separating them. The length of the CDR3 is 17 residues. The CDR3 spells CASSLGTSNLVAYEQYF. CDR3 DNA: TGTGCCAGCAGCTTGGGGACGTCCAACTTGGTCGCCTACGAGCAGTACTTC. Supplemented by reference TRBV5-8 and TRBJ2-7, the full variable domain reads EAGVTQSPTHLIKTRGQQATLRCSPISGHTSVYWYQQALGLGLQFLLWYDEGEERNRGNFPPRFSGRQFPNYSSELNVNALELEDSALYLCASSLGTSNLVAYEQYFGPGTRLTVT.

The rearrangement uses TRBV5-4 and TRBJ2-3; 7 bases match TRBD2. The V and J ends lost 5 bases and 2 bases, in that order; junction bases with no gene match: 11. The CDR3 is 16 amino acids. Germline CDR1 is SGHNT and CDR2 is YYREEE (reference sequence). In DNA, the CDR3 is TGTGCCAGCAGGGCCCTTGGGCTAGCGGACACAGATACGCAGTATTTT. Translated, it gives CASRALGLADTDTQYF.

The CDR3 loop reads CASSLVMTSASYEQYF. The CDR3 region has the DNA TGTGCCAGCAGTTTAGTTATGACTAGCGCATCCTACGAGCAGTACTTC. The rearrangement joins TRBV28 to TRBJ2-7; 8 bases agree with TRBD2. The CDR3 runs 16 residues. The germline V gene has CDR1 MDHEN and CDR2 SYDVKM. The J segment lost 1 base and the V segment lost 2 bases, leaving 7 bases of the junction unmatched.

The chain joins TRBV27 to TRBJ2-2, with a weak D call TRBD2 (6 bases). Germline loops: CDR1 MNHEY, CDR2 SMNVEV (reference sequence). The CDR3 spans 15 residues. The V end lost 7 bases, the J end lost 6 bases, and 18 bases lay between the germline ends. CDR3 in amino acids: CASTTSQGLPGELFF. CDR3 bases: TGTGCCAGCACGACTAGTCAAGGCCTACCCGGGGAGCTGTTTTTT.

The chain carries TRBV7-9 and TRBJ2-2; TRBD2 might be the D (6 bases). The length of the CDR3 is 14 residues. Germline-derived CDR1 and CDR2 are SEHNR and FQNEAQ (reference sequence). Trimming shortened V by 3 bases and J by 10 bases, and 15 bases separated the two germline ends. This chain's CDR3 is CASSLGGKDLELFF. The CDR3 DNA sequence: TGTGCCAGCAGCTTGGGGGGAAAAGATTTGGAGCTGTTTTTT.

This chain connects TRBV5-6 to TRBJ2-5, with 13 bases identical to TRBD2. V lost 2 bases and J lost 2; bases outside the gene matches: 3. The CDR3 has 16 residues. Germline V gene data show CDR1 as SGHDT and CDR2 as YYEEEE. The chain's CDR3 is CASSLPGLAGQETQYF. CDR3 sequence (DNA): TGTGCCAGCAGCTTACCGGGACTAGCGGGGCAAGAGACCCAGTACTTC.

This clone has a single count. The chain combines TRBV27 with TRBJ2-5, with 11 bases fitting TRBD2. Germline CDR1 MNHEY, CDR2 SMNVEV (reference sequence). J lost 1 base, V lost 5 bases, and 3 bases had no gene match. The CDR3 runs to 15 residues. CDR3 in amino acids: CASSPGLAAQETQYF. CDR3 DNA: TGTGCCAGCAGTCCGGGACTAGCGGCCCAAGAGACCCAGTACTTC.

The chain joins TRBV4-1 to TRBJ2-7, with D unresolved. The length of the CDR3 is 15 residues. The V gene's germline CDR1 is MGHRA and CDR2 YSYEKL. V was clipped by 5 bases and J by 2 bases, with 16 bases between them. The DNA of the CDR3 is TGCGCCAGCAGCTCCAGATCGGACGGCACCTACGAGCAGTACTTC. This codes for CASSSRSDGTYEQYF.

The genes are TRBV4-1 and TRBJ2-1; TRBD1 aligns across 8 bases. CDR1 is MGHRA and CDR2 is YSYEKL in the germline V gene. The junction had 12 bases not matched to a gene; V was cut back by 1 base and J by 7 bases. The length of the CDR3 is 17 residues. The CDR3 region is CASSQAGPAGGMNEQFF. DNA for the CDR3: TGCGCCAGCAGCCAAGCAGGACCCGCAGGGGGCATGAATGAGCAGTTCTTC.

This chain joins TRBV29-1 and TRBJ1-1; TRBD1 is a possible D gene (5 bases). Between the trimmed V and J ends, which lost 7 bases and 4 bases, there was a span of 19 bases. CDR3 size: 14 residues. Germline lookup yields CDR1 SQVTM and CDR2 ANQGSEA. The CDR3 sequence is CSARGVGLTTEAFF. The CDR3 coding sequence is TGCAGCGCCCGGGGGGTGGGTTTGACCACTGAAGCTTTCTTT. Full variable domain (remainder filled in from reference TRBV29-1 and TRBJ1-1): SAVISQKPSRDICQRGTSLTIQCQVDSQVTMMFWYRQQPGQSLTLIATANQGSEATYESGFVIDKFPISRPNLTFSTLTVSNMSPEDSSIYLCSARGVGLTTEAFFGQGTRLTVV.